This TCR beta chain was observed in a study of CD8 T cells in ankylosing spondylitis. TCRdb reanalysed the 5' RACE reads using MiXCR and keeps one entry per CDR3 protein. The repertoire includes 250,000 or so distinct CDR3 sequences, under 20% of them detected once, and under 40% sits in the top ten. Trimming removed 6 bases at V and 0 bases at J, with 9 bases between. The CDR3 spans 14 residues. The specimen was blood, either unsorted or a sorted T cell fraction (not recorded which). V usage is TRBV12-3 or TRBV12-4 and J usage is TRBJ1-5; D is unresolved. The receptor was isolated from a male donor with ankylosing spondylitis or in good health (not recorded which). CDR3 sequence reads: CASSALNSNQPQHF. CDR3 coding DNA: TGTGCCAGCAGCGCCCTTAATAGCAATCAGCCCCAGCATTTT.